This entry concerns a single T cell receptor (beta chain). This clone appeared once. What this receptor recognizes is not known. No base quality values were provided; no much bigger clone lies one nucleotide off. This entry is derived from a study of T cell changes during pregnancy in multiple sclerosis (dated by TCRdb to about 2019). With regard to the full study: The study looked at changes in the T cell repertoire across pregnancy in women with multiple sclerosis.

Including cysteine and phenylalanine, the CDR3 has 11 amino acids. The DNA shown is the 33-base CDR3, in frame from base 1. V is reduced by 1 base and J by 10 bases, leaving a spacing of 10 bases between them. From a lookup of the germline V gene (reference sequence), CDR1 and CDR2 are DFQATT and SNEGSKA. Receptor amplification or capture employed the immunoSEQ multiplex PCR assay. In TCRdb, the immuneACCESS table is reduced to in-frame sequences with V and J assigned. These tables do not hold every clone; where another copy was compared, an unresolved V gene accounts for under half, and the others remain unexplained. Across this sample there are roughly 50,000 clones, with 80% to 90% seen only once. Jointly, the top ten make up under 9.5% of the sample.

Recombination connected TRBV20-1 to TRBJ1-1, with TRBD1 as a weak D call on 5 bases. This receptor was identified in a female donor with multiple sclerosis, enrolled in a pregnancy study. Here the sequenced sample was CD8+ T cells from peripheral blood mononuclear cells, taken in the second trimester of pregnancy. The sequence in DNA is TGCAGTGCTAGAGGGGCGGGGGTAGCTTTCTTT. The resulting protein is CSARGAGVAFF.